One sample yielded the 13 T cell receptor beta chains listed below, sequenced in a study of blood T cells in healthy people across ages. A second roughly 7 to 11 cycle PCR used barcoded and J-beta primers. One entry per CDR3 protein results from TCRdb running MiXCR on the 5' RACE reads. The sample lists roughly 1.9 million distinct CDR3 sequences; approximately 39% were seen once. Material: blood. The receptors were gathered from a human donor in good health.

This clonotype was observed a few times. The CDR3 is CASSLSSLVNEQYF. In nucleotides, the CDR3 is TGTGCCAGCAGCTTATCGAGCTTAGTAAACGAGCAGTACTTC. The chain is built from TRBV7-6 and TRBJ2-7; D not certain. This CDR3 has 14 residues. Trimming stripped 2 bases from V and 5 bases from J, with 13 bases between. CDR1 SGHVS and CDR2 FNYEAQ come from the germline V gene.

This clonotype was detected a few times. This sequence joins TRBV10-3 and TRBJ2-2; possible D gene TRBD1, 6 bases. This CDR3 is built from 16 residues. Germline CDR1 and CDR2: ENHRY and SYGVKD. V gave up 3 bases and J gave up 0 bases, with 11 bases separating them. The DNA for the CDR3 is TGTGCCATCAGTGATCTTGGGGGCGCGAACACCGGGGAGCTGTTTTTT. This encodes CAISDLGGANTGELFF.

V usage is TRBV6-6 and J usage is TRBJ2-7, with 9 bases aligning to TRBD1. This CDR3 is built from 16 residues. From germline, CDR1 is MNHNY and CDR2 SVGAGI (reference sequence). With V trimmed by 5 bases and J by 4 bases, 12 bases remained unmatched. The CDR3 here is CASSLPGTGRIYEQYF. The CDR3 DNA follows: TGTGCCAGCAGTCTCCCCGGGACAGGGAGGATTTACGAGCAGTACTTC.

J is TRBJ1-2 and V is TRBV29-1; 8 nucleotides match TRBD1. Per the germline V gene, CDR1 is SQVTM and CDR2 is ANQGSEA. The V gene end was trimmed by 3 bases and the J gene end by 8 bases; junction bases not matched to a gene: 5. This CDR3 comprises 12 residues. DNA of the CDR3: TGCAGCGTTGAGGACAGGGAGGGAGGCTACACCTTC. This encodes CSVEDREGGYTF.

There are a few counts of this clonotype. This sequence joins TRBV20-1 and TRBJ2-1; 15 bases match TRBD2. The CDR3 contains 16 residues. The germline V gene has CDR1 DFQATT and CDR2 SNEGSKA (reference sequence). After removal of 5 bases from V and 2 bases from J, the junction contained 4 bases not matched to a gene. The CDR3 DNA reads TGCAGTGCTGCGGGGACTAGCGGGGGGACCTACAATGAGCAGTTCTTC. Translation gives CSAAGTSGGTYNEQFF.

Of note for this clonotype: The junction shows a germline mismatch at one end, possibly a read error. The chain carries TRBV29-1 and TRBJ1-2; D might be TRBD1 (5 bases). The CDR3 covers 8 residues. The germline V gene encodes CDR1 SQVTM and CDR2 ANQGSEA. The chain's CDR3 is CSVGGYIF. The CDR3 DNA is TGCAGCGTTGGGGGCTACATCTTC.

Comment on this clonotype: No conserved phenylalanine or tryptophan ends this CDR3, so it is likely a read error. The V call is TRBV12-3 or TRBV12-4, the J call TRBJ2-1, with TRBD2 identical over 8 bases. The CDR3 contains 16 residues. Trimming cost V 2 bases and J 6 bases; bases outside gene matches: 9. The CDR3 DNA reads as TGTGCCAGCAGTTTATCGGGAGGGGGACTTCCCAATGAGCAGTTCTTA. This sequence encodes CASSLSGGGLPNEQFL.

The chain employs TRBV5-1 and TRBJ2-4; D gene unclear. The J call may be incorrect, as the DNA end agrees better with TRBJ2-5. This CDR3 is built from 14 residues. The germline CDR1 and CDR2 sequences are SGHRS and YFSETQ. The CDR3 is CASSLAKSGETQYF. The CDR3, as DNA: TGCGCCAGCAGCTTGGCCAAGTCGGGAGAGACCCAGTACTTC.

This clonotype was counted only a few times. This sequence joins TRBV12-3 or TRBV12-4 and TRBJ2-1; 12 positions match TRBD2. CDR3 length equals 16 residues. Trimming removed 3 bases from V and 8 bases from J; junction bases left unmatched: 8. CDR3 region: CASSFPTSGGFYEQFF. In DNA, the CDR3 is TGTGCCAGCAGTTTTCCGACTAGCGGGGGATTCTATGAGCAGTTCTTC.

This clonotype was picked up a small number of times. The chain links TRBV4-1 to TRBJ1-2, with D unclear. The CDR3 length is 14 residues. V gave up 1 base and J gave up 11 bases, with 17 bases separating them. Looked up from germline, CDR1 is MGHRA and CDR2 is YSYEKL. The CDR3 DNA follows: TGCGCCAGCAGCCAAGCCCTCTCTGTTATGCGGTACACCTTC. Protein product: CASSQALSVMRYTF.

In this sample, this clonotype turned up many times. The J gene is TRBJ2-7, the V gene TRBV6-2 or TRBV6-3, with D possibly TRBD1 on 6 matching bases. The V gene's germline CDR1 is MNHEY and CDR2 SVGEGT. The CDR3 is 15 residues long. V lost 6 bases to trimming and J lost 2 bases, with 17 bases between them. The CDR3 nucleotides are TGTGCCAGCAGCTACGGACAGATTTCTACCTACGAGCAGTACTTC. Encoded protein: CASSYGQISTYEQYF.

J is TRBJ2-5 and V is TRBV3-1, with D maybe TRBD1 (5 bases). The J call may not be correct, given that the DNA end is closer to TRBJ2-7. CDR3 length equals 13 residues. The V gene's germline CDR1 is LGHDT and CDR2 YNNKEL (reference sequence). The CDR3 is CASSPFPGSEQYF. In DNA, the CDR3 is TGTGCCAGCAGCCCCTTCCCAGGGTCCGAGCAGTACTTC.

The chain links TRBV20-1 to TRBJ2-1, with D perhaps matching TRBD1 (5 bases). CDR1 and CDR2 from the germline V gene are DFQATT and SNEGSKA (reference sequence). The CDR3 loop spans 13 amino acids. Trimming shortened V by 4 bases and J by 8 bases, and 15 bases separated the two germline ends. The CDR3 is CSAISGAKDEQFF. The CDR3 bases are TGCAGTGCTATCTCTGGGGCTAAGGATGAGCAGTTCTTC.